The 5 T cell receptor beta chains below were found in one sample sequenced in a study of memory CD4+ T cells and cytomegalovirus serostatus. Assay used: immunoSEQ multiplex PCR; TCRdb lists only in-frame clones, some missing. Of about 54,000 clones in the sample, 70% to 80% are singletons; the top ten hold roughly 1.7%. Single viable CD3+CD4+CD8-CD45RO+ cells were sorted as the memory CD4+ T cells. The sample consisted of memory CD4+ T cells from blood. These receptors all come from an adult in good health and CMV-seronegative.

This clone is a singleton in its sample. The chain recombines TRBV5-1 with TRBJ1-2, with 9 bases aligning to TRBD1. The CDR3 loop spans 15 amino acids. Germline trimming cut 4 bases from V and 5 bases from J; bases unmatched to any gene: 9. From germline, CDR1 is SGHRS and CDR2 YFSETQ. The CDR3 DNA sequence: TGCGCCAGCAGCCCCGAGGGGACAGGGCATTATGGCTACACCTTC. This codes for CASSPEGTGHYGYTF.

This clone was seen only a few times. This chain links TRBV19 with TRBJ2-1; a possible D gene is TRBD1 (6 bases). The germline V gene encodes CDR1 LNHDA and CDR2 SQIVND (reference sequence). V lost 7 bases to trimming and J lost 0 bases, with 10 bases between them. The CDR3 is 14 residues long. This CDR3 is CASTQDSSYNEQFF. CDR3 nucleotide sequence: TGTGCCAGTACCCAGGACAGCTCCTACAATGAGCAGTTCTTC.

V is TRBV4-1 and J is TRBJ1-2; D gene uncertain. This CDR3 spans 15 amino acids. In germline, CDR1 is MGHRA, CDR2 YSYEKL. The V end was cut by 1 base, the J end by 0 bases, with 9 bases between. The CDR3 loop is CASSQGGGTNYGYTF. The DNA of the CDR3 is TGCGCCAGCAGCCAAGGCGGAGGTACTAACTATGGCTACACCTTC.

This rearrangement joins TRBV15 to TRBJ2-7; D might be TRBD2 (6 bases). V lost 9 bases and J 1 base, leaving 13 bases between the germline ends. This CDR3 spans 13 amino acids. Germline assignment: CDR1 LNHNV and CDR2 YYDKDF (reference sequence). DNA of the CDR3: TGTGCCACTGGCCGGGGGACTTCCTACGAGCAGTACTTC. Translated, it gives CATGRGTSYEQYF.

This chain connects TRBV28 to TRBJ1-1; a weak D match, TRBD1 (5 bases). V was clipped by 6 bases and J by 3 bases, with 17 bases between them. The germline V gene has CDR1 MDHEN and CDR2 SYDVKM. The CDR3 loop spans 15 amino acids. The CDR3 nucleotides read TGTGCCAGCAGGTATGGGGCGTTGAGGGACACTGAAGCTTTCTTT. Translating it yields CASRYGALRDTEAFF.